The clone carrying this T cell receptor beta chain was counted many times. Amplification of TCR beta CDR3 regions used RNA transcripts. An opening RT-PCR round employed HTBI primers and preceded a second-round multiplex PCR. TCRdb used MiXCR to reprocess the multiplex PCR reads, holding one entry per CDR3 protein. The sample holds 900,000 to 1,200,000 distinct CDR3 sequences, about 35% seen once. These data are taken from a study of Graves' ophthalmopathy and Graves' hyperthyroidism. Turning to the study itself: Cases classed as stable hyperthyroidism had no ophthalmopathy within 18 months of follow-up.

In this cohort, patients with other autoimmune diseases, uncontrolled infections, pregnancy or lactation were excluded. V was cut by 10 bases and J by 0 bases, with 13 bases left in between. There are 13 residues in the CDR3. Germline V gene lookup returns CDR1 LNHDA and CDR2 SQIVND (reference sequence). The source of this sequence is an adult man with Graves' hyperthyroidism. The specimen sequenced was peripheral blood or thyroid tissue (not recorded which). The chain employs TRBV19 and TRBJ2-7, with unresolved D. The CDR3: CANSRADSYEQYF. CDR3 bases: TGTGCCAACAGTCGGGCCGACTCCTACGAGCAGTACTTC.